This T cell receptor (beta chain) comes out of a study of cytomegalovirus exposure and HLA in healthy donors. Germline CDR1 LNHDA, CDR2 SQIVND (reference sequence). Trimming took off 0 bases at V and 0 bases at J, with 21 bases between the two ends. The CDR3 runs 20 residues. 13 Jbeta primers and 60 Vbeta primers were used for the PCR. Assay used: immunoSEQ multiplex PCR; TCRdb lists only in-frame clones, some missing. The sample carries roughly 69,000 clones, approximately 70% recorded once. As for this clone: Its antigen is undetermined.

Study-wide findings and caveats: Accurate HLA-A and HLA-B prediction from TCR beta sequences was reported for most subjects. Fewer N-insertions than the approximately 700-donor mean were reportedly shown by an Asian-associated ancestry cluster in a later analysis. Earlier results showed most TCR beta V segments being productive about 90% or about 30% of the time. The likely explanation for a cluster of highly shared sequence variants was sequencing artifact.

The clonotype originates from a male donor in good health and CMV-seropositive. This chain connects TRBV19 to TRBJ1-5; D may be TRBD1 (5 bases). Sequenced input: PBMCs. The CDR3 DNA reads TGTGCCAGTAGTATAGATGATTGGGAAAGGGGATTCTATAGCAATCAGCCCCAGCATTTT. Translating gives CASSIDDWERGFYSNQPQHF.